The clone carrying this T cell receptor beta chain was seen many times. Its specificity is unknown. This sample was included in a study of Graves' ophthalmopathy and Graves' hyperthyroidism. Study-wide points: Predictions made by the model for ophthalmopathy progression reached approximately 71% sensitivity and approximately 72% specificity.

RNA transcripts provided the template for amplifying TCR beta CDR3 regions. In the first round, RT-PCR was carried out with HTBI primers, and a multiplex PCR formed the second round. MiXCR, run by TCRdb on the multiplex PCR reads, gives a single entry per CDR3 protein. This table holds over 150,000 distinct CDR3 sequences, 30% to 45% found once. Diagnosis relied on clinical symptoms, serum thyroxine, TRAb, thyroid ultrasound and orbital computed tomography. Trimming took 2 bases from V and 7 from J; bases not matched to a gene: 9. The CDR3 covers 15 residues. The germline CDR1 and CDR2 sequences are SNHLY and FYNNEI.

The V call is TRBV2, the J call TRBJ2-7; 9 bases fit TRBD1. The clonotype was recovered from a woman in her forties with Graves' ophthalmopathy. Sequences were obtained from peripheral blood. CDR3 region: CASSESGTGSDEQYF. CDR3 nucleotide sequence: TGTGCCAGCAGTGAATCCGGGACAGGGTCTGATGAGCAGTACTTC.